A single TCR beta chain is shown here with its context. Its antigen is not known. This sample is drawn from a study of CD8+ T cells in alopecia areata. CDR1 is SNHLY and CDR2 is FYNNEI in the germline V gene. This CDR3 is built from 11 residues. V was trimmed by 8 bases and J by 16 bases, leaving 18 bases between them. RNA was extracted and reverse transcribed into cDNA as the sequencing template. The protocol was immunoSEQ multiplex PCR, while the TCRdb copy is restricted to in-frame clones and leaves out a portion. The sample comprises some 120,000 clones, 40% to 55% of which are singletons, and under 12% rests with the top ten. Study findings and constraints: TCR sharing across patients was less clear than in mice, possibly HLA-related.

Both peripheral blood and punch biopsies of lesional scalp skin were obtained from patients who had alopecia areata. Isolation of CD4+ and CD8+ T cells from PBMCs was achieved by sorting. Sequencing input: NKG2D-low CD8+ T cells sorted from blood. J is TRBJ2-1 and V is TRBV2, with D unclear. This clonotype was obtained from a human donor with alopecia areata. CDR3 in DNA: TGTGCCAGCCGTTTCGCCAGTTGGCTCTTCTTC. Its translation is CASRFASWLFF.